This passage covers 28 T cell receptor beta chains from one sample sequenced in a study of regulatory T cells in long-lasting Graves disease. CDR3 regions were amplified by Arm-PCR using iRepertoire HTBI primers to build TCR beta libraries. TCRdb redid the calling of the multiplex PCR reads with MiXCR, one entry per CDR3 protein. Of around 480,000 distinct CDR3 sequences listed, about 15% are singletons. Time point defined: newly diagnosed GD, antithyroid drugs for less than 3 months. PBMCs provided the RNA from which the TCR library was made. These data also featured in a second study, about T cells in Graves' hyperthyroidism and ophthalmopathy.

Sequenced material: peripheral blood mononuclear cells (PBMCs), taken at new diagnosis, from a patient treated with antithyroid drugs. These receptors were collected from a woman aged 35-65 years with Graves disease.

This clonotype occurred many times. The rearrangement joins TRBV18 to TRBJ1-2; a weak D match, TRBD1 (5 bases). V gave up 3 bases and J gave up 0 bases, with 11 bases separating them. The CDR3 sequence is 15 residues long. CDR1 and CDR2 (germline): KGHSH, LQKENI. The CDR3 nucleotides read TGTGCCAGCTCACCCGAACAGGACACTAACTATGGCTACACCTTC. Amino acid sequence: CASSPEQDTNYGYTF.

Comments on this clonotype: At one end, the junction sequence differs from germline, possibly due to a read error. The V gene is TRBV4-1, the J gene TRBJ2-5; 8 positions agree with TRBD1. Germline CDR1 is MGHRA and CDR2 is YSYEKL. This CDR3 has 17 amino acids. The CDR3 coding sequence is TGCGCCGGCAGCCAAGACCCTCAGGACAGGGCGAGAGAGACCCAGTACTTC. Amino acids: CAGSQDPQDRARETQYF.

This clonotype has only a few counts. The chain uses TRBV18 and TRBJ1-1; 7 bases match TRBD1. This CDR3 has 14 amino acids. J was trimmed by 5 bases and V by 6 bases; bases with no gene match: 9. Germline assignment: CDR1 KGHSH and CDR2 LQKENI. The CDR3 sequence is CASSWTGGETEAFF. CDR3 DNA: TGTGCCAGCTCGTGGACAGGCGGAGAAACTGAAGCTTTCTTT. Together with reference TRBV18 and TRBJ1-1, the CDR3 gives the full variable domain: NAGVMQNPRHLVRRRGQEARLRCSPMKGHSHVYWYRQLPEEGLKFMVYLQKENIIDESGMPKERFSAEFPKEGPSILRIQQVVRGDSAAYFCASSWTGGETEAFFGQGTRLTVV.

This clonotype has at least ten counts. The chain employs TRBV12-3 or TRBV12-4 and TRBJ2-5; 8 bases are a match to TRBD1. This CDR3 contains 14 residues. V lost 6 bases to trimming and J lost 5 bases; unmatched junction nucleotides: 8. The chain's CDR3 is CASSPGQGLETQYF. The CDR3 bases are TGTGCCAGCAGCCCAGGACAGGGCCTCGAGACCCAGTACTTC.

This clonotype showed up many times. The chain has TRBV10-2 and TRBJ2-7; 7 bases fit TRBD2. From germline, CDR1 is WSHSY and CDR2 SAAADI. J lost 7 bases, V lost 1 base, and 1 base had no gene match. This CDR3 contains 12 residues. This CDR3 is CASSEWGGEQYF. The CDR3 bases are TGCGCCAGCAGTGAGTGGGGGGGAGAGCAGTACTTC.

This clonotype was seen only a few times. The V gene is TRBV10-3, the J gene TRBJ1-5; 11 bases line up with TRBD1. V was clipped by 0 bases and J by 4 bases; unmatched bases: 5. This CDR3 spans 17 amino acids. Germline V gives CDR1 ENHRY, CDR2 SYGVKD. Here the CDR3 reads CAISESRTGGLNQPQHF. CDR3 DNA: TGTGCCATCAGTGAGTCCCGGACAGGGGGCTTGAATCAGCCCCAGCATTTT.

This clonotype occurred a few times. A much larger clone differs from this one at a single base, so this may be a read error. The CDR3 does not close with the conserved phenylalanine or tryptophan, likely indicating a read error. The chain has TRBV18 and TRBJ1-1, with 8 nucleotides matching TRBD1. The CDR3 sequence is 13 residues long. Losses at the gene ends were 6 bases for V and 8 bases for J; bases not matched to a gene: 8. Per the germline V gene, CDR1 is KGHSH and CDR2 is LQKENI. The CDR3: CASSSGTGSEAFL. The CDR3 region has the DNA TGTGCCAGCTCCTCCGGGACAGGATCCGAAGCTTTCCTT.

This clonotype turned up a few times. The chain employs TRBV4-1 and TRBJ1-2; TRBD1 is a possible D gene (6 bases). The germline CDR1 and CDR2 sequences are MGHRA and YSYEKL. Trimming stripped 1 base from V and 3 bases from J, with 9 bases between. This CDR3 has 14 residues. The CDR3 protein is CASSQVKGDYGYTF. In nucleotides, the CDR3 is TGCGCCAGCAGCCAAGTGAAGGGGGACTATGGCTACACCTTC.

Remarks on this clonotype: A read error may account for a junction end that differs from germline. V is TRBV5-6 and J is TRBJ1-1; D remains ambiguous. This CDR3 region has 12 residues. Germline CDR1 reads SGHDT; CDR2 reads YYEEEE. The CDR3 reads CASSPSGTKAFF. CDR3 bases: TGTGCCAGCAGCCCCTCAGGCACTAAAGCTTTCTTT.

This clonotype was observed at least ten times. This chain joins TRBV13 and TRBJ2-5, with 7 nucleotides matching TRBD2. The CDR3 has 16 residues. V shed 2 bases, J shed 4 bases, and the junction held 10 bases outside the gene matches. The germline V gene encodes CDR1 PRHDT and CDR2 FYEKMQ (reference sequence). CDR3 sequence: CASSLRLAGDPETQYF. In nucleotides, the CDR3 is TGTGCCAGCAGCTTAAGGTTGGCGGGGGATCCAGAGACCCAGTACTTC.

This clonotype occurred a few times. The chain combines TRBV7-6 with TRBJ2-7; 7 bases are shared with TRBD2. The CDR3 spans 15 residues. With 1 base clipped from V and 0 bases from J, the junction kept 3 bases outside the gene matches. The germline gives CDR1 SGHVS, CDR2 FNYEAQ. The CDR3 nucleotides read TGTGCCAGCAGCTTAGAACTAGCGTTCTCCTACGAGCAGTACTTC. This translates into CASSLELAFSYEQYF.

The chain combines TRBV6-2 or TRBV6-3 with TRBJ1-4; D unresolved. CDR1 is MNHEY and CDR2 is SVGEGT in the germline V gene. The length of the CDR3 is 14 residues. The V and J ends lost 2 bases and 0 bases respectively, with 4 bases between them. CDR3 nucleotides: TGTGCCAGCAGTTACGATGCAACTAATGAAAAACTGTTTTTT. Translated: CASSYDATNEKLFF.

The genes are TRBV5-8 and TRBJ2-1; maybe TRBD1 (6 bases). The J call may be in error: the DNA end matches TRBJ2-5 better. This CDR3 contains 15 residues. The germline V gene has CDR1 SGHTS and CDR2 YDEGEE. DNA for the CDR3: TGTGCCAGCAGCTTACCCGGGGCAGGGGTTGAGACCCAGTACTTC. It is translated as CASSLPGAGVETQYF.

The J gene is TRBJ2-1, the V gene TRBV9; D possibly uses TRBD1 or TRBD2 (6 bases each). The CDR3 extends over 15 amino acids. The germline CDR1 and CDR2 sequences are SGDLS and YYNGEE. The ends were cut back, 3 bases at V and 4 bases at J, with 14 bases in the middle. In nucleotides, the CDR3 is TGTGCCAGCAGCGAGGGTGGGGGGCAATACAATGAGCAGTTCTTC. Protein product: CASSEGGGQYNEQFF.

This clonotype came up many times. V and J are TRBV3-1 and TRBJ1-1; no reliable D call. Trimming took off 9 bases at V and 4 bases at J, with 21 bases between the two ends. Looked up from germline, CDR1 is LGHDT and CDR2 is YNNKEL (reference sequence). The CDR3 runs 15 residues. In DNA form, the CDR3 reads TGTGCCAGTTCAAAAAGCTCCCGGTCGAGCACTGAAGCTTTCTTT. Protein: CASSKSSRSSTEAFF.

The V and J genes are TRBV6-1 and TRBJ2-2, with D uncertain. This CDR3 is built from 12 residues. V was pared by 9 bases and J by 3 bases, with 8 bases between. CDR1 MNHNS and CDR2 SASEGT come from the germline V gene. The chain's CDR3 is CASRHDTGELFF. CDR3 sequence (DNA): TGTGCCAGTAGGCATGACACCGGGGAGCTGTTTTTT.

This clonotype was detected many times. The chain recombines TRBV3-1 with TRBJ2-1, with a weak D call TRBD1 (5 bases). The germline V gene encodes CDR1 LGHDT and CDR2 YNNKEL (reference sequence). The V end was cut by 1 base, the J end by 2 bases, with 12 bases between. This CDR3 contains 16 residues. CDR3 sequence: CASSQVAGHPYNEQFF. In nucleotides, the CDR3 is TGTGCCAGCAGCCAAGTCGCTGGACATCCCTACAATGAGCAGTTCTTC.

There are many counts of this clonotype. This chain connects TRBV3-1 to TRBJ2-5; D is undetermined. Trimming left V 0 bases short and J 1 base short, with 9 bases between. The germline gives CDR1 LGHDT, CDR2 YNNKEL (reference sequence). The CDR3 is made up of 15 amino acids. This CDR3 is CASSQEGRFQETQYF. The CDR3 coding sequence is TGTGCCAGCAGCCAAGAAGGCAGATTCCAAGAGACCCAGTACTTC.

Ten or more counts support this clonotype. The CDR3 region is CASSEQGGGGQPQHF. The CDR3 region has the DNA TGTGCCAGCAGCGAACAGGGAGGAGGAGGTCAGCCCCAGCATTTT. The rearrangement uses TRBV11-2 and TRBJ1-5; D may be TRBD1 (6 bases). Germline CDR1 reads SGHAT; CDR2 reads FQNNGV. V gave up 5 bases and J gave up 6 bases, with 17 bases separating them. This CDR3 has 15 amino acids.

This clonotype was seen ten or more times. CDR3 in amino acids: CASSQSGNNQPQHF. DNA for the CDR3: TGTGCCAGCAGTCAATCCGGGAACAATCAGCCCCAGCATTTT. V gene TRBV3-1 combines with J gene TRBJ1-5; D is ambiguous. The ends were cut back, 6 bases at V and 3 bases at J, with 12 bases in the middle. Looked up from germline, CDR1 is LGHDT and CDR2 is YNNKEL (reference sequence). The CDR3 runs to 14 residues.

This clonotype has at least ten counts. V and J are TRBV28 and TRBJ2-7, with 7 bases that match TRBD1. The CDR3 has 17 residues. CDR1 and CDR2 (germline): MDHEN, SYDVKM. V dropped 3 bases and J dropped 0; count of bases not matched to a gene: 11. The CDR3 DNA is TGTGCCAGCAGTTTTGGGTGGGGACAGTTGAGCTCCTACGAGCAGTACTTC. It specifies CASSFGWGQLSSYEQYF.

The rearrangement uses TRBV7-9 and TRBJ2-2, with D perhaps given as TRBD1 or TRBD2 (5 bases each). V lost 5 bases, J lost 4 bases, and 14 bases lay in between. The CDR3 is 15 residues long. Per the germline V gene, CDR1 is SEHNR and CDR2 is FQNEAQ (reference sequence). The CDR3: CASSVVGRATGELFF. Written as DNA, the CDR3 is TGTGCCAGCAGCGTGGTGGGACGTGCCACCGGGGAGCTGTTTTTT.

V usage is TRBV5-4 and J usage is TRBJ1-5; perhaps TRBD1 as D (5 bases). Trimming left V 2 bases short and J 0 bases short, with 12 bases between. The CDR3 is made up of 16 amino acids. Germline V gene sequence: CDR1 SGHNT, CDR2 YYREEE (reference sequence). CDR3 residues: CASSFTGTYSNQPQHF. As DNA, the CDR3 is TGTGCCAGCAGCTTTACGGGGACCTATAGCAATCAGCCCCAGCATTTT.

This clonotype was observed a few times. It may be a read error: a sequence one base away is much more abundant. This chain uses TRBV6-5 with TRBJ1-1; D not certain. Germline CDR1 and CDR2: MNHEY and SVGAGI. The length of the CDR3 is 13 residues. The CDR3 reads CTSSYGAHTEAFF. DNA of the CDR3: TGTACCAGCAGTTACGGAGCTCACACTGAAGCTTTCTTT.

This clonotype was seen ten or more times. This rearrangement joins TRBV11-2 to TRBJ1-2, with D uncertain. Trimming left V 8 bases short and J 4 bases short, with 17 bases between. The CDR3 is 14 amino acids. The germline V gene encodes CDR1 SGHAT and CDR2 FQNNGV. The CDR3 DNA follows: TGTGCCAGCGGCGGCCAGGAGCGGAGCTATGGCTACACCTTC. As protein: CASGGQERSYGYTF.

V usage is TRBV6-5 and J usage is TRBJ1-2, with D possibly TRBD1 on 5 matching bases. The germline V gene encodes CDR1 MNHEY and CDR2 SVGAGI. The CDR3 extends over 14 amino acids. Trimming took off 2 bases at V and 3 bases at J, with 10 bases between the two ends. Here the CDR3 reads CASSYSRVDYGYTF. The CDR3 bases are TGTGCCAGCAGTTACAGCAGGGTCGACTATGGCTACACCTTC.

This clonotype was detected many times. The rearrangement links TRBV7-6 to TRBJ2-1; TRBD2 matches 13 bases. V shed 5 bases and J 8 bases; nucleotides not matched to a gene: 6. Germline V gives CDR1 SGHVS, CDR2 FNYEAQ. The CDR3 runs to 15 residues. As DNA, the CDR3 is TGTGCCAGCAGCGTCACTAGCGGGGGGGAACATGAGCAGTTCTTC. It yields the protein CASSVTSGGEHEQFF.

This clonotype was detected only a few times. The chain couples TRBV7-8 to TRBJ2-3, with 8 positions matching TRBD2. J lost 4 bases, V lost 5 bases, and 8 bases had no gene match. Germline-derived CDR1 and CDR2 are SGHVS and FQNEAQ. The CDR3 has 15 amino acids. In DNA, the CDR3 is TGTGCCAGCAGCCCGGGACTAGTGGTGGCAGATACGCAGTATTTT. This encodes CASSPGLVVADTQYF.